The 24 T cell receptor beta chains given below trace back to one sample, sequenced in a study of T cell responses to AZD1222 COVID-19 vaccine. This table comes from immunoSEQ multiplex PCR, and its TCRdb copy is limited to in-frame clones, with some not included. Found here are 120,000 or so clones, about nine tenths of them singletons; the top ten hold 7.6%. The specimen comprised peripheral blood, sampled on day 0 of AZD1222 vaccination. The receptor set was obtained from an adult in good health.

The rearrangement joins TRBV19 to TRBJ1-1; D is unclear. CDR3 size: 12 residues. The V end was cut by 1 base, the J end by 5 bases, with 5 bases between. Germline V gene data show CDR1 as LNHDA and CDR2 as SQIVND (reference sequence). In nucleotides, the CDR3 is TGTGCCAGTAGTATAGGGAAGACTGAAGCTTTCTTT. Translation: CASSIGKTEAFF.

The chain couples TRBV19 to TRBJ2-3, with 8 nucleotides matching TRBD1. Trimming took 6 bases from V and 2 from J; bases not matched to a gene: 4. Germline assignment: CDR1 LNHDA and CDR2 SQIVND (reference sequence). This CDR3 is built from 14 residues. This CDR3 reads CASSGQGFTDTQYF. For the CDR3, the DNA is TGTGCCAGTAGCGGACAGGGCTTCACAGATACGCAGTATTTT. Using reference TRBV19 and TRBJ2-3 for the parts outside the CDR3, the full variable domain is DGGITQSPKYLFRKEGQNVTLSCEQNLNHDAMYWYRQDPGQGLRLIYYSQIVNDFQKGDIAEGYSVSREKKESFPLTVTSAQKNPTAFYLCASSGQGFTDTQYFGPGTRLTVL.

V usage is TRBV19 and J usage is TRBJ1-6, with a possible D match to TRBD1 (6 bases). Trimming cost V 6 bases and J 0 bases, with 12 bases left between them. The germline V gene has CDR1 LNHDA and CDR2 SQIVND (reference sequence). This CDR3 spans 16 amino acids. For the CDR3, the DNA is TGTGCCAGTAGCCCAGGGGATAGCTCCTATAATTCACCCCTCCACTTT. It specifies CASSPGDSSYNSPLHF.

This chain's CDR3 is CASSSPPINEQFF. CDR3 DNA sequence: TGTGCCAGCAGCTCCCCACCGATCAATGAGCAGTTCTTC. This rearrangement joins TRBV7-3 to TRBJ2-1; D gene ambiguous. Germline-derived CDR1 and CDR2 are SGHTA and FQGTGA. The ends were cut back, 4 bases at V and 6 bases at J, with 10 bases in the middle. The CDR3 covers 13 residues.

V is TRBV9 and J is TRBJ1-4, with D unresolved. Trimming removed 2 bases from V and 3 bases from J, with 14 bases in between. CDR3 size: 16 residues. The germline V gene encodes CDR1 SGDLS and CDR2 YYNGEE. The CDR3 sequence: CASSVRDSFPNEKLFF. The DNA of the CDR3 is TGTGCCAGCAGCGTTCGCGACTCTTTTCCTAATGAAAAACTGTTTTTT.

The chain couples TRBV15 to TRBJ2-1; TRBD2 might be the D (5 bases). CDR1 LNHNV and CDR2 YYDKDF come from the germline V gene (reference sequence). The CDR3 contains 17 residues. Trimming left V 0 bases short and J 9 bases short, with 21 bases between. The DNA for the CDR3 is TGTGCCACCAGCAGAGAAGATGGATTTCCGGGGAATAGTGAGCAGTTCTTC. This codes for CATSREDGFPGNSEQFF.

This clone was counted once. The genes are TRBV3-1 (or the pseudogene TRBV3-2) and TRBJ1-5; no firm D call. The CDR3 spans 15 residues. Germline V gene data show CDR1 as LGHDT and CDR2 as YNNKEL (reference sequence). V shed 7 bases and J shed 0 bases, with 13 bases lying between them. The CDR3 bases are TGTGCCAGCACCCCCACAAAAAATAGCAATCAGCCCCAGCATTTT. Translating gives CASTPTKNSNQPQHF.

The chain is built from TRBV7-2 and TRBJ1-5; D gene ambiguous. Germline V gives CDR1 SGHTA, CDR2 FQGNSA. The ends were cut back, 5 bases at V and 6 bases at J, with 17 bases in the middle. This CDR3 comprises 15 residues. CDR3 protein: CASSPGLSGSQPQHF. The CDR3 DNA sequence: TGTGCCAGCAGCCCCGGGCTCAGCGGCAGTCAGCCCCAGCATTTT.

This sequence joins TRBV5-1 and TRBJ2-6; D is undetermined. The ends were cut back, 0 bases at V and 2 bases at J, with 6 bases in the middle. The CDR3 is made up of 15 amino acids. Germline lookup yields CDR1 SGHRS and CDR2 YFSETQ. The DNA for the CDR3 is TGCGCCAGCAGCTTGGCCCTGACTGGGGCCAACGTCCTGACTTTC. This encodes CASSLALTGANVLTF.

The chain recombines TRBV18 with TRBJ2-5; D is ambiguous. The CDR3 has 16 residues. The V end lost 3 bases, the J end lost 2 bases, and 16 bases lay between the germline ends. CDR1 and CDR2 (germline): KGHSH, LQKENI. The CDR3 region is CASSPNPTRIQETQYF. The CDR3 coding sequence is TGTGCCAGCTCACCGAACCCGACACGTATTCAAGAGACCCAGTACTTC. The variable domain in full, completed from reference TRBV18 and TRBJ2-5, reads NAGVMQNPRHLVRRRGQEARLRCSPMKGHSHVYWYRQLPEEGLKFMVYLQKENIIDESGMPKERFSAEFPKEGPSILRIQQVVRGDSAAYFCASSPNPTRIQETQYFGPGTRLLVL.

The rearrangement uses TRBV2 and TRBJ2-2; D gene uncertain. CDR1 SNHLY and CDR2 FYNNEI come from the germline V gene. This CDR3 region has 13 residues. The CDR3 DNA follows: TGTGCTGGTAGGGATGCTCGGCACGGGGAGCTGTTTTTT. Protein sequence: CAGRDARHGELFF.

The chain couples TRBV7-9 to TRBJ1-1, with 9 bases lining up with TRBD1. V gave up 4 bases and J gave up 5 bases; unmatched junction bases: 2. The CDR3 consists of 13 residues. Looked up from germline, CDR1 is SEHNR and CDR2 is FQNEAQ (reference sequence). CDR3 loop: CASSSQGATEAFF. CDR3 coding DNA: TGTGCCAGCAGCTCACAGGGGGCTACTGAAGCTTTCTTT. The complete variable domain, with remaining parts taken from reference TRBV7-9 and TRBJ1-1, reads DTGVSQNPRHKITKRGQNVTFRCDPISEHNRLYWYRQTLGQGPEFLTYFQNEAQLEKSRLLSDRFSAERPKGSFSTLEIQRTEQGDSAMYLCASSSQGATEAFFGQGTRLTVV.

The chain carries TRBV2 and TRBJ2-3; D is unresolved. This CDR3 comprises 14 residues. Looked up from germline, CDR1 is SNHLY and CDR2 is FYNNEI. V lost 1 base to trimming and J lost 2 bases, with 7 bases between them. DNA for the CDR3: TGTGCCAGCAGTGAAGGGTTCACCACAGATACGCAGTATTTT. This translates into CASSEGFTTDTQYF.

This chain connects TRBV27 to TRBJ1-5, with D tentatively TRBD1 (5 bases). This CDR3 spans 16 amino acids. Deletions cut 5 bases from V and 2 bases from J, with 16 bases between. The germline gives CDR1 MNHEY, CDR2 SMNVEV (reference sequence). The CDR3, as DNA: TGTGCCAGCAGTAGGAGGGGCGAGGGTGGCAATCAGCCCCAGCATTTT. Encoded protein: CASSRRGEGGNQPQHF.

This clone was recorded a few times. The rearrangement joins TRBV18 to TRBJ2-2; D call uncertain. The CDR3 runs to 14 residues. Germline lookup yields CDR1 KGHSH and CDR2 LQKENI. Trimming stripped 3 bases from V and 4 bases from J, with 9 bases between. The DNA of the CDR3 is TGTGCCAGCTCACCCCCTGGGTTCACCGGGGAGCTGTTTTTT. Translating it yields CASSPPGFTGELFF.

The chain carries TRBV30 and TRBJ1-6; the D gene is possibly TRBD1 (5 bases). V lost 4 bases to trimming and J lost 4 bases, with 11 bases between them. The CDR3 runs to 14 residues. The germline V gene encodes CDR1 GTSNPN and CDR2 SVGIG (reference sequence). The CDR3 loop is CAWKTASYNSPLHF. CDR3 DNA sequence: TGTGCCTGGAAGACAGCCAGTTATAATTCACCCCTCCACTTT. Full variable domain (remainder filled in from reference TRBV30 and TRBJ1-6): SQTIHQWPATLVQPVGSPLSLECTVEGTSNPNLYWYRQAAGRGLQLLFYSVGIGQISSEVPQNLSASRPQDRQFILSSKKLLLSDSGFYLCAWKTASYNSPLHFGNGTRLTVT.

The chain uses TRBV2 and TRBJ1-3; 9 positions agree with TRBD1. In germline, CDR1 is SNHLY, CDR2 FYNNEI. The J segment lost 5 bases and the V segment lost 6 bases, leaving 5 bases of the junction unmatched. The CDR3 spans 14 residues. The CDR3, as DNA: TGTGCCAGCAGACCTGGACAGGGGCGAAACACCATATATTTT. Its translation is CASRPGQGRNTIYF.

V and J are TRBV27 and TRBJ1-2; 10 nucleotides align to TRBD1. The trim removed 6 bases at V and 4 bases at J, leaving 5 bases unmatched. The germline gives CDR1 MNHEY, CDR2 SMNVEV (reference sequence). The CDR3 is 14 amino acids. The CDR3 protein is CASRPGTGVYGYTF. The CDR3 DNA follows: TGTGCCAGCAGACCCGGGACAGGGGTCTATGGCTACACCTTC.

The CDR3 DNA is TGTGCCAGCAGCCCAACCGGGACAGGCCAAAACACCATATATTTT. Residues: CASSPTGTGQNTIYF. The gene calls are TRBV7-9 and TRBJ1-3, with 8 positions matching TRBD1. The CDR3 runs to 15 residues. The ends lost 5 bases at V and 6 bases at J; junction bases unmatched: 9. Germline values: CDR1 SEHNR, CDR2 FQNEAQ (reference sequence). The full variable domain, its missing parts supplied by reference TRBV7-9 and TRBJ1-3, is DTGVSQNPRHKITKRGQNVTFRCDPISEHNRLYWYRQTLGQGPEFLTYFQNEAQLEKSRLLSDRFSAERPKGSFSTLEIQRTEQGDSAMYLCASSPTGTGQNTIYFGEGSWLTVV.

This sequence joins TRBV6-5 and TRBJ1-3, with unresolved D. The CDR3 extends over 16 amino acids. V shed 0 bases and J shed 2 bases, with 11 bases lying between them. The germline V gene encodes CDR1 MNHEY and CDR2 SVGAGI. The CDR3 loop is CASSYSAGIAGNTIYF. In nucleotides, the CDR3 is TGTGCCAGCAGTTACTCTGCGGGGATAGCTGGAAACACCATATATTTT.

V and J are TRBV27 and TRBJ2-1; the match to TRBD1 covers 9 bases. The CDR3 is 16 residues long. Germline values: CDR1 MNHEY, CDR2 SMNVEV (reference sequence). The trim removed 2 bases at V and 6 bases at J, leaving 8 bases unmatched. CDR3 bases: TGTGCCAGCAGTTTACCCGGGACAGGGTTCGGCAATGAGCAGTTCTTC. Translated: CASSLPGTGFGNEQFF.

V is TRBV7-2 and J is TRBJ2-4; 9 bases match TRBD1. Unmatched junction bases numbered 5, after V lost 5 bases and J lost 9 bases. The CDR3 runs 13 residues. Looked up from germline, CDR1 is SGHTA and CDR2 is FQGNSA. CDR3 nucleotide sequence: TGTGCCAGCAGCCGCCCACAGGGGGCCATTCAGTACTTC. Translation gives CASSRPQGAIQYF.

The CDR3 region has the DNA TGCGCCAGCAGCTTGGGGGCTGTGAACACTGAAGCTTTCTTT. Translation gives CASSLGAVNTEAFF. The J gene is TRBJ1-1, the V gene TRBV5-1; D gene uncertain. This CDR3 comprises 14 residues. V dropped 0 bases and J dropped 0 bases, with 6 bases sitting between them. The germline gives CDR1 SGHRS, CDR2 YFSETQ.

The J gene is TRBJ2-5, the V gene TRBV24-1; D not certain. The ends were cut back, 3 bases at V and 3 bases at J, with 7 bases in the middle. Germline V gene sequence: CDR1 KGHDR, CDR2 SFDVKD. This CDR3 comprises 13 residues. For the CDR3, the DNA is TGTGCCACCAGTGATCGGTTAGAAGAGACCCAGTACTTC. It specifies CATSDRLEETQYF.